The rows below give T cell receptor beta chains drawn from one sample of a study of blood T cells in healthy people across ages. TCRdb reanalysed the 5' RACE reads using MiXCR and keeps one entry per CDR3 protein. The sample records 600,000 to 1,000,000 distinct CDR3 sequences, approximately 25% being singletons. The sample also formed part of further work on T cells of mothers and their children.

Sequencing was carried out using blood. These TCRs come from a boy between 10 and 17 years old in good health. The CDR3 runs from the conserved cysteine through the conserved F or W. The order of the fields is clone size, D gene, V gene, J gene, CDR3 length, CDR3 DNA, CDR3 protein. The D gene is left open where the match is weak. The listing skips clone size in some rows; elsewhere it reads once, few, many or a size class.

abundance: few
d_gene: NA
v_gene: TRBV7-2
j_gene: TRBJ2-1
len: 17
CDR3nt: TGTGCCAGCAGCCCCCCGGAGGCCGGGAGCTCCTACAATGAGCAGTTCTTC
CDR3aa: CASSPPEAGSSYNEQFF

abundance: few
d_gene: TRBD1
v_gene: TRBV28
j_gene: TRBJ2-7
len: 15
CDR3nt: TGTGCCAGCAGTCCTTACAGGGGGCAAGACCACGAGCAGTACTTC
CDR3aa: CASSPYRGQDHEQYF

abundance: few
d_gene: NA
v_gene: TRBV20-1
j_gene: TRBJ2-1
len: 11
CDR3nt: TGCAGTGTCCAATCCGTCGATGAGCAGTTCTTC
CDR3aa: CSVQSVDEQFF

abundance: NA
d_gene: TRBD1
v_gene: TRBV7-9
j_gene: TRBJ2-1
len: 16
CDR3nt: TGTGCCAGCAGCTTAGCGGACAGGGGAGATTACAATGAGCAGTTCTTC
CDR3aa: CASSLADRGDYNEQFF

abundance: NA
d_gene: TRBD2
v_gene: TRBV6-5
j_gene: TRBJ2-7
len: 15
CDR3nt: TGTGCCAGCAGGGGGGGGACTAGCGGGAGCTACGAGCAGTACTTC
CDR3aa: CASRGGTSGSYEQYF

abundance: few
d_gene: TRBD2
v_gene: TRBV7-9
j_gene: TRBJ2-1
len: 16
CDR3nt: TGTGCCAGCAGCTCGACTAGCGGGAGGATTTTCGATGAGCAGTTCTTC
CDR3aa: CASSSTSGRIFDEQFF

abundance: NA
d_gene: TRBD2
v_gene: TRBV5-6
j_gene: TRBJ2-5
len: 17
CDR3nt: TGTGCCAGCAGCCCGGGACTAGCGGAAGTCCGACGTGAGACCCAGTACTTC
CDR3aa: CASSPGLAEVRRETQYF

abundance: few
d_gene: NA
v_gene: TRBV7-8
j_gene: TRBJ2-5
len: 19
CDR3nt: TGTGCCAGCAGTCAACGAGGTCGTAACAGGCTCAACCATCAAGAGACCCAGTACTTC
CDR3aa: CASSQRGRNRLNHQETQYF

abundance: few
d_gene: NA
v_gene: TRBV5-5
j_gene: TRBJ1-3
len: 16
CDR3nt: TGTGCCAGCAGTTCCTTCGGGGGACTCTCTGGAAACACCATATATTTT
CDR3aa: CASSSFGGLSGNTIYF

abundance: many
d_gene: NA
v_gene: TRBV28
j_gene: TRBJ1-5
len: 12
CDR3nt: TGTGCCAGTACCCTTAGCAATCAGCCCCAGCATTTT
CDR3aa: CASTLSNQPQHF

abundance: NA
d_gene: TRBD1
v_gene: TRBV10-3
j_gene: TRBJ2-7
len: 13
CDR3nt: TGTGCCATCAGTCAGGACAGGGTAGGGGAGCAGTACTTC
CDR3aa: CAISQDRVGEQYF

abundance: NA
d_gene: TRBD1
v_gene: TRBV24-1
j_gene: TRBJ2-2
len: 19
CDR3nt: TGTGCCACCAGTGACCCTATTATCACCCGGACAGGGAACACCGGGGAGCTGTTTTTT
CDR3aa: CATSDPIITRTGNTGELFF

abundance: many
d_gene: TRBD1
v_gene: TRBV9
j_gene: TRBJ2-6
len: 17
CDR3nt: TGTGCCAGCAGCGTAGTCCCGCAGGGGGCTGGGGCCAACGTCCTGACTTTC
CDR3aa: CASSVVPQGAGANVLTF

abundance: NA
d_gene: TRBD1
v_gene: TRBV29-1
j_gene: TRBJ1-2
len: 13
CDR3nt: TGCAGCGTTGTCGGGACAGTAAACTATGGCTACACCTTC
CDR3aa: CSVVGTVNYGYTF

abundance: NA
d_gene: NA
v_gene: TRBV5-1
j_gene: TRBJ1-2
len: 13
CDR3nt: TGCGCCAGCAGCTTGGAACAAAGCTATGGCTACACCTTC
CDR3aa: CASSLEQSYGYTF

abundance: few
d_gene: TRBD2
v_gene: TRBV15
j_gene: TRBJ2-5
len: 16
CDR3nt: TGTGCCACCAGCGGCGGACTAGCGGGAGTATCAGAGACCCAGTACTTC
CDR3aa: CATSGGLAGVSETQYF

abundance: NA
d_gene: TRBD1
v_gene: TRBV7-9
j_gene: TRBJ1-4
len: 16
CDR3nt: TGTGCCAGCAGCTTAGCTACGACAGGGGTTTACGAAAAACTGTTTTTT
CDR3aa: CASSLATTGVYEKLFF

abundance: once
d_gene: NA
v_gene: TRBV11-1
j_gene: TRBJ2-5
len: 15
CDR3nt: TGTGCCAGCAGCTCCTCGCTGGACAGTCAAGAGACCCAGTACTTC
CDR3aa: CASSSSLDSQETQYF

abundance: NA
d_gene: NA
v_gene: TRBV24-1
j_gene: TRBJ2-5
len: 16
CDR3nt: TGTGCCACCAGTGACTCCCGACAGGGAGGTGGAGAGACCCAGTACTTC
CDR3aa: CATSDSRQGGGETQYF

abundance: few
d_gene: TRBD2
v_gene: TRBV29-1
j_gene: TRBJ2-4
len: 15
CDR3nt: TGCAGCGTTGAAGTGACTAGCGGATTGAAAAACATTCAGTACTTC
CDR3aa: CSVEVTSGLKNIQYF

abundance: NA
d_gene: NA
v_gene: TRBV6-2/TRBV6-3
j_gene: TRBJ1-5
len: 16
CDR3nt: TGTGCCAGCAGTTACGGGCCAGGAGATAGCAATCAGCCCCAGCATTTT
CDR3aa: CASSYGPGDSNQPQHF

abundance: NA
d_gene: NA
v_gene: TRBV6-5
j_gene: TRBJ2-3
len: 18
CDR3nt: TGTGCCAGCAGTTTGCCGGAGGGCCCTCCCGTTTTGGCCGATACGCAGTATTTT
CDR3aa: CASSLPEGPPVLADTQYF

abundance: NA
d_gene: NA
v_gene: TRBV10-3
j_gene: TRBJ2-1
len: 14
CDR3nt: TGTGCCATCAGTGAGCGGGGCCCCGGCAATGAGCAGTTCTTC
CDR3aa: CAISERGPGNEQFF

abundance: few
d_gene: TRBD2
v_gene: TRBV27
j_gene: TRBJ2-3
len: 15
CDR3nt: TGTGCCAGCAGTATTTCTAGCGGGAGCACAGATACGCAGTATTTT
CDR3aa: CASSISSGSTDTQYF

abundance: NA
d_gene: NA
v_gene: TRBV12-1
j_gene: TRBJ1-1
len: 14
CDR3nt: TGTGCCAGCCGCGGGGGGGGCGAAGACACTGAAGCTTTCTTT
CDR3aa: CASRGGGEDTEAFF

abundance: few
d_gene: NA
v_gene: TRBV4-3
j_gene: TRBJ2-7
len: 15
CDR3nt: TGCGCCAGCTCCGGTAGGCGGGACGACTCCTACGAGCAGTACTTC
CDR3aa: CASSGRRDDSYEQYF

abundance: NA
d_gene: TRBD2
v_gene: TRBV3-1
j_gene: TRBJ2-5
len: 16
CDR3nt: TGTGCCAGCAGCCCCCTTCTAGCGGGGGGGCGAGAGACCCAGTACTTC
CDR3aa: CASSPLLAGGRETQYF

abundance: NA
d_gene: NA
v_gene: TRBV4-2
j_gene: TRBJ2-3
len: 15
CDR3nt: TGTGCCAGCAGCCAAGAGGGTTCGGGAATAGATACGCAGTATTTT
CDR3aa: CASSQEGSGIDTQYF

abundance: NA
d_gene: NA
v_gene: TRBV7-2
j_gene: TRBJ2-1
len: 18
CDR3nt: TGTGCCAGCAGCCCCAGGTGGGCTAGCCTGAGGTCCTACAATGAGCAGTTCTTC
CDR3aa: CASSPRWASLRSYNEQFF

abundance: NA
d_gene: TRBD2
v_gene: TRBV27
j_gene: TRBJ2-7
len: 16
CDR3nt: TGTGCCAGCAGTTTATCCCTAGGGAGGGCCTCCTACGAGCAGTACTTC
CDR3aa: CASSLSLGRASYEQYF

abundance: NA
d_gene: TRBD2
v_gene: TRBV28
j_gene: TRBJ2-5
len: 18
CDR3nt: TGTGCCAGCTTACGACAGGGATGGCTAGCGGGACCGGAAGAGACCCAGTACTTC
CDR3aa: CASLRQGWLAGPEETQYF

abundance: once
d_gene: NA
v_gene: TRBV4-1
j_gene: TRBJ1-4
len: 18
CDR3nt: TGCGCCAGCAGCCAAGAGTGGACAGATTTGAAGCCTAATGAAAAACTGTTTTTT
CDR3aa: CASSQEWTDLKPNEKLFF

abundance: few
d_gene: TRBD2
v_gene: TRBV20-1
j_gene: TRBJ2-7
len: 17
CDR3nt: TGCAGTGCTAGACCCTTGCGGGTAGCGGGAGGGCCTCTCGAGCAGTACTTC
CDR3aa: CSARPLRVAGGPLEQYF

abundance: few
d_gene: NA
v_gene: TRBV29-1
j_gene: TRBJ2-1
len: 13
CDR3nt: TGCAGCGTTGAAGCCGGGACCCACAATGAGCAGTTCTTC
CDR3aa: CSVEAGTHNEQFF

abundance: NA
d_gene: NA
v_gene: TRBV12-3/TRBV12-4
j_gene: TRBJ2-5
len: 13
CDR3nt: TGTGCCAGCAGTTTAGTGGGAGTTCCGACCCAGTACTTC
CDR3aa: CASSLVGVPTQYF

abundance: NA
d_gene: NA
v_gene: TRBV27
j_gene: TRBJ2-3
len: 16
CDR3nt: TGTGCCAGCAGTCCTGGAACGACAGGAGTCACAGATACGCAGTATTTT
CDR3aa: CASSPGTTGVTDTQYF

abundance: NA
d_gene: NA
v_gene: TRBV20-1
j_gene: TRBJ2-5
len: 13
CDR3nt: TGCAGTGCTAGACCAAACATGCAAGAGACCCAGTACTTC
CDR3aa: CSARPNMQETQYF

abundance: few
d_gene: TRBD1
v_gene: TRBV6-2/TRBV6-3
j_gene: TRBJ2-5
len: 16
CDR3nt: TGTGCCAGCACCAAGGGGGACAGGGGGCCCCAAGAGACCCAGTACTTC
CDR3aa: CASTKGDRGPQETQYF

abundance: few
d_gene: NA
v_gene: TRBV7-6
j_gene: TRBJ2-7
len: 15
CDR3nt: TGTGCCAGCAGCTTACTGGTGGGCTTCTCCTACGAGCAGTACTTC
CDR3aa: CASSLLVGFSYEQYF

abundance: NA
d_gene: NA
v_gene: TRBV11-1
j_gene: TRBJ2-7
len: 15
CDR3nt: TGTGCCAGCAGCCCAAAGTCAGCCGACAGAGGCGAGCAGTACTTC
CDR3aa: CASSPKSADRGEQYF

abundance: NA
d_gene: TRBD1
v_gene: TRBV7-8
j_gene: TRBJ1-2
len: 14
CDR3nt: TGTGCCAGCAGCTTAGCAAAAGGGGGCGCGGGCAACACCTTC
CDR3aa: CASSLAKGGAGNTF

abundance: few
d_gene: NA
v_gene: TRBV3-1
j_gene: TRBJ2-3
len: 18
CDR3nt: TGTGCCAGCAGCCTACTCGCGCAGTGGGACCAAGGCACAGATACGCAGTATTTT
CDR3aa: CASSLLAQWDQGTDTQYF

abundance: many
d_gene: TRBD1
v_gene: TRBV29-1
j_gene: TRBJ2-7
len: 14
CDR3nt: TGCAGCGTTGAAGATCAGGGGGAAGGGTACGAGCAGTACTTC
CDR3aa: CSVEDQGEGYEQYF

abundance: NA
d_gene: NA
v_gene: TRBV13
j_gene: TRBJ2-1
len: 13
CDR3nt: TGTGCCAGCAGCAACATGGACTACAATGAGCAGTTCTTC
CDR3aa: CASSNMDYNEQFF

abundance: many
d_gene: TRBD1
v_gene: TRBV24-1
j_gene: TRBJ2-1
len: 16
CDR3nt: TGTGCCACCAGTGAGAGGGGACAGGGATTTTACAATGAGCAGTTCTTC
CDR3aa: CATSERGQGFYNEQFF

abundance: NA
d_gene: NA
v_gene: TRBV10-3
j_gene: TRBJ2-3
len: 18
CDR3nt: TGTGCCATCAGTGCCAGTTTGGCGAAAAGCTCTAGCACAGATACGCAGTATTTT
CDR3aa: CAISASLAKSSSTDTQYF

abundance: NA
d_gene: NA
v_gene: TRBV27
j_gene: TRBJ1-5
len: 14
CDR3nt: TGTGCCAGCAGCACCGGGACCCCCAATCAGCCCCAGCATTTT
CDR3aa: CASSTGTPNQPQHF

abundance: NA
d_gene: NA
v_gene: TRBV20-1
j_gene: TRBJ2-5
len: 12
CDR3nt: TGCAGTGCTAGTGGGGACCAAGAGACCCAGTACTTC
CDR3aa: CSASGDQETQYF

abundance: NA
d_gene: NA
v_gene: TRBV7-2
j_gene: TRBJ1-4
len: 14
CDR3nt: TGTGCCAGCAGCTTAGACTCTAACAATGAAAAACTGTTTTTT
CDR3aa: CASSLDSNNEKLFF

abundance: NA
d_gene: NA
v_gene: TRBV4-2
j_gene: TRBJ2-5
len: 13
CDR3nt: TGTGCCAGCAGCGTATCGGGAGCGGAGGAGCAGTACTTC
CDR3aa: CASSVSGAEEQYF

abundance: NA
d_gene: NA
v_gene: TRBV7-2
j_gene: TRBJ2-3
len: 17
CDR3nt: TGTGCCAGCAGCTTAAAGGGACTCCTGAGAGAGGCAGATACGCAGTATTTT
CDR3aa: CASSLKGLLREADTQYF

abundance: few
d_gene: NA
v_gene: TRBV28
j_gene: TRBJ2-7
len: 15
CDR3nt: TGTGCCAGCAGCCCGACTGGAGCGACTTCCTACGAGCAGTACTTC
CDR3aa: CASSPTGATSYEQYF

abundance: many
d_gene: NA
v_gene: TRBV4-3
j_gene: TRBJ2-7
len: 15
CDR3nt: TGCGCCAGCAGCCAAGTGTCGGGCGGCGCCTACGAGCAGTACTTC
CDR3aa: CASSQVSGGAYEQYF